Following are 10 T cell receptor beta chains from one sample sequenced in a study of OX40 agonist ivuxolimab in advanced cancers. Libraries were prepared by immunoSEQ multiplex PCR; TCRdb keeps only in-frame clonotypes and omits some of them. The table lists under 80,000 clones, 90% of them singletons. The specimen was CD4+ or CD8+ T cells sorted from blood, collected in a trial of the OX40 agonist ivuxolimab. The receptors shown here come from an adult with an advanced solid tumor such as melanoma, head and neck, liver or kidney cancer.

Here the CDR3 reads CASTQTGGVNYGYTF. The CDR3 DNA is TGTGCCAGCACCCAGACAGGGGGAGTAAACTATGGCTACACCTTC. The chain recombines TRBV6-6 with TRBJ1-2, with 9 bases identical to TRBD1. The germline CDR1 and CDR2 sequences are MNHNY and SVGAGI (reference sequence). This CDR3 is built from 15 residues. V gave up 7 bases and J gave up 2 bases; unmatched junction bases: 8.

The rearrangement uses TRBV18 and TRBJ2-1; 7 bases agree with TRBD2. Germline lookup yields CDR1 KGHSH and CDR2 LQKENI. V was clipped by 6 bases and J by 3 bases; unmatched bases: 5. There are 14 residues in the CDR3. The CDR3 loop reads CASSLGDYYNEQFF. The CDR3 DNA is TGTGCCAGCTCCCTTGGGGACTACTACAATGAGCAGTTCTTC.

In DNA, the CDR3 is TGTGCCAGCAGCGTAGGGGCAGGGACGGGATCCGAGCAGTACTTC. Translated: CASSVGAGTGSEQYF. The V call is TRBV9, the J call TRBJ2-7; D possibly matches TRBD1 or TRBD2 (5 bases each). The CDR3 totals 15 residues. CDR1 and CDR2 (germline): SGDLS, YYNGEE. The V end was cut by 0 bases, the J end by 6 bases, with 16 bases between.

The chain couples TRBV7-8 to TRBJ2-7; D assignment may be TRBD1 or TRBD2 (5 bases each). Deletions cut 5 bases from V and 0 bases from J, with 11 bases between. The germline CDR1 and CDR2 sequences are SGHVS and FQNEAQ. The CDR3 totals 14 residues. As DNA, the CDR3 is TGTGCCAGCAGCCCCCGGGACCACTCCTACGAGCAGTACTTC. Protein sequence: CASSPRDHSYEQYF.

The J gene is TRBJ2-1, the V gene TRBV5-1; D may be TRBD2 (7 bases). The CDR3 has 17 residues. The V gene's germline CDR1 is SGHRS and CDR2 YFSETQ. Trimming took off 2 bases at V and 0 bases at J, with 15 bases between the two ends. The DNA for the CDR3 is TGCGCCAGCAGCTTATTAGGGGGAGGGAGCTCCTACAATGAGCAGTTCTTC. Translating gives CASSLLGGGSSYNEQFF. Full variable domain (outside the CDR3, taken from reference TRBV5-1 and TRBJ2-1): KAGVTQTPRYLIKTRGQQVTLSCSPISGHRSVSWYQQTPGQGLQFLFEYFSETQRNKGNFPGRFSGRQFSNSRSEMNVSTLELGDSALYLCASSLLGGGSSYNEQFFGPGTRLTVL.

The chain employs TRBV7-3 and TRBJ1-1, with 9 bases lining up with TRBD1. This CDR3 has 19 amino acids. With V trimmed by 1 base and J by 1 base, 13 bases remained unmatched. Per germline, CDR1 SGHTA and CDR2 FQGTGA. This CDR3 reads CASSLRHRTGEGRNTEAFF. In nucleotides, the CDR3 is TGTGCCAGCAGCTTAAGGCACCGGACAGGGGAAGGCCGGAACACTGAAGCTTTCTTT.

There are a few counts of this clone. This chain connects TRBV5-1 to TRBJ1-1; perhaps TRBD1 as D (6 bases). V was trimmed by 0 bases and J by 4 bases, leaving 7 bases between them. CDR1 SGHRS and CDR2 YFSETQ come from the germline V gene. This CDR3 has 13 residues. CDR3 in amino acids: CASSLDRVTEAFF. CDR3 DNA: TGCGCCAGCAGCTTGGACAGGGTCACTGAAGCTTTCTTT.

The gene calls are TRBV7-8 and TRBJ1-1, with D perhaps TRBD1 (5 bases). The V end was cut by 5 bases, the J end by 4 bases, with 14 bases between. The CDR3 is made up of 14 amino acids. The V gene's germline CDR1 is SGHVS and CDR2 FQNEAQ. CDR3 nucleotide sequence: TGTGCCAGCAGCCCCTTGGGGGAGAGCACTGAAGCTTTCTTT. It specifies CASSPLGESTEAFF.

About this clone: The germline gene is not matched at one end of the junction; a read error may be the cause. The CDR3 spells CASRGTARSSCEQYF. CDR3 bases: TGTGCCAGCAGGGGGACTGCCAGGAGCTCCTGCGAGCAGTACTTC. The chain combines TRBV6-5 with TRBJ2-7; D is possibly TRBD2 (6 bases). The CDR3 has 15 amino acids. Germline values: CDR1 MNHEY, CDR2 SVGAGI.

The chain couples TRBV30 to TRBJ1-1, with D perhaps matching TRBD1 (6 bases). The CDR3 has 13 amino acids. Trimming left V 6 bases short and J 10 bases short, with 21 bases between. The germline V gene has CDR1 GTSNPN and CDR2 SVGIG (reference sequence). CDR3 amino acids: CACRDRRVNRAFF. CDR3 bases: TGTGCCTGCCGTGACAGGCGCGTCAATAGAGCTTTCTTT.